Shown below are 14 T cell receptor beta chains from a single sample sequenced in a study of blood T cells in healthy people across ages. The use of a sample-barcoded 5' primer and a J-beta primer mix characterized a second PCR of roughly 6 to 12 cycles. TCRdb reprocessed the 5' RACE reads via MiXCR and lists one record per CDR3 protein. The table shows around 800,000 distinct CDR3 sequences, with roughly 50% occurring only once. The material sequenced was blood. The receptors originated from a man aged 80 or over in good health.

This chain links TRBV5-1 with TRBJ2-5, with D unclear. The V end lost 6 bases, the J end lost 5 bases, and 17 bases lay between the germline ends. Per the germline V gene, CDR1 is SGHRS and CDR2 is YFSETQ. This CDR3 is 14 amino acids long. The CDR3 reads CASKVGGPGETQYF. CDR3 sequence (DNA): TGCGCCAGCAAGGTCGGCGGCCCCGGGGAGACCCAGTACTTC.

A few counts support this clonotype. This chain uses TRBV3-1 with TRBJ2-7, with 11 bases identical to TRBD2. Germline V gene data show CDR1 as LGHDT and CDR2 as YNNKEL (reference sequence). V trimming: 3 bases; J trimming: 4 bases; junction bases outside the gene matches: 2. The CDR3 is 14 residues long. The CDR3 DNA sequence: TGTGCCAGCAGCCACGGGACTAGCGGTTACGAGCAGTACTTC. Protein product: CASSHGTSGYEQYF.

This chain uses TRBV11-2 with TRBJ2-7, with no clear D. Per the germline V gene, CDR1 is SGHAT and CDR2 is FQNNGV. Trimming left V 2 bases short and J 3 bases short, with 11 bases between. The CDR3 totals 14 residues. For the CDR3, the DNA is TGTGCCAGCAGCTTATCCTCAGTTTTCTACGAGCAGTACTTC. Amino acid sequence: CASSLSSVFYEQYF.

The CDR3 bases are TGCAGTGCTAGAGCCGCCGACAGCCACAATGAGCAGTTCTTC. Translation: CSARAADSHNEQFF. The chain joins TRBV20-1 to TRBJ2-1; D might be TRBD1 (5 bases). Between the trimmed V and J ends, which lost 1 base and 5 bases, there was a span of 12 bases. The V gene's germline CDR1 is DFQATT and CDR2 SNEGSKA (reference sequence). This CDR3 has 14 amino acids.

A single count supports this clonotype. V gene TRBV12-3 or TRBV12-4 combines with J gene TRBJ2-3; 7 nucleotides align to TRBD2. The CDR3 totals 20 residues. Trimming cost V 0 bases and J 14 bases; bases outside gene matches: 29. CDR3: CASSLALTASGAREHRYAYF. CDR3 nucleotide sequence: TGTGCCAGCAGTTTAGCGCTAACCGCCTCGGGTGCGCGGGAGCACAGATACGCGTATTTT.

J is TRBJ2-5 and V is TRBV29-1; D gene uncertain. The length of the CDR3 is 12 residues. CDR1 and CDR2 (germline): SQVTM, ANQGSEA. Trimming removed 7 bases at V and 4 bases at J, with 13 bases between. CDR3 amino acids: CSASPVGETQYF. The CDR3 DNA follows: TGCAGCGCCTCTCCGGTGGGAGAGACCCAGTACTTC.

This clonotype was observed a handful of times. This chain links TRBV18 with TRBJ1-1; possible D gene TRBD1, 5 bases. V lost 3 bases, J lost 10 bases, and 12 bases lay in between. Germline V lookup: CDR1 KGHSH, CDR2 LQKENI. The CDR3 sequence is 12 residues long. CDR3 DNA: TGTGCCAGCTCACCCCCCACGGGGGGAGCTTTCTTT. Its protein is CASSPPTGGAFF.

This clonotype was seen once. The rearrangement joins TRBV4-1 to TRBJ1-1; D gene uncertain. V shed 5 bases and J shed 1 base, with 11 bases lying between them. In germline, CDR1 is MGHRA, CDR2 YSYEKL. This CDR3 region has 14 residues. CDR3 sequence: CASSKPLGNTEAFF. The DNA of the CDR3 is TGCGCCAGCAGCAAGCCGCTCGGGAACACTGAAGCTTTCTTT.

The chain uses TRBV20-1 and TRBJ2-1; no definite D call. This CDR3 region has 13 residues. Germline CDR1 is DFQATT and CDR2 is SNEGSKA (reference sequence). Trimming removed 0 bases from V and 4 bases from J, with 7 bases in between. The CDR3 region is CSAREYRYNEQFF. The CDR3 DNA follows: TGCAGTGCTAGAGAGTACCGGTACAATGAGCAGTTCTTC.

The chain couples TRBV9 to TRBJ1-1, with D possibly being TRBD1 (5 bases). The CDR3 runs to 13 residues. Trimming left V 3 bases short and J 4 bases short, with 10 bases between. CDR1 SGDLS and CDR2 YYNGEE come from the germline V gene. The CDR3 DNA sequence: TGTGCCAGCAGCGCGGGGCTGGGCACTGAAGCTTTCTTT. Translating gives CASSAGLGTEAFF. The full variable domain, its missing parts supplied by reference TRBV9 and TRBJ1-1, is DSGVTQTPKHLITATGQRVTLRCSPRSGDLSVYWYQQSLDQGLQFLIQYYNGEERAKGNILERFSAQQFPDLHSELNLSSLELGDSALYFCASSAGLGTEAFFGQGTRLTVV.

The chain has TRBV7-7 and TRBJ2-1; the match to TRBD2 covers 7 bases. Trimming took 11 bases from V and 7 from J; bases not matched to a gene: 11. Germline V CDR1 and CDR2: SSHAT, FNYEAQ (reference sequence). The CDR3 is made up of 13 amino acids. The CDR3: CAAVPSGLNEQFF. The CDR3 DNA sequence: TGTGCCGCGGTCCCTAGCGGTTTAAATGAGCAGTTCTTC.

This chain uses TRBV27 with TRBJ1-2, with D hard to call. V gave up 6 bases and J gave up 0 bases, with 5 bases separating them. This CDR3 region has 12 residues. CDR1 and CDR2 (germline): MNHEY, SMNVEV (reference sequence). CDR3 sequence: CASSPSNYGYTF. CDR3 nucleotide sequence: TGTGCCAGCAGCCCATCTAACTATGGCTACACCTTC.

The chain links TRBV5-5 to TRBJ2-1; TRBD2 matches 7 bases. Trimming cost V 3 bases and J 4 bases; bases outside gene matches: 13. This CDR3 region has 17 residues. Looked up from germline, CDR1 is SGHKS and CDR2 is YYEKEE (reference sequence). CDR3 protein: CASSSLTGTNLYNEQFF. DNA for the CDR3: TGTGCCAGCAGCTCTTTAACCGGGACTAACTTATACAATGAGCAGTTCTTC.

V usage is TRBV27 and J usage is TRBJ2-1; either TRBD1 or TRBD2 may supply D (5 bases each). The CDR3 is made up of 16 amino acids. V shed 4 bases and J shed 7 bases, with 20 bases lying between them. Germline CDR1 MNHEY, CDR2 SMNVEV (reference sequence). CDR3 coding DNA: TGTGCCAGCAGTTCCATGAGGGGTCTAGCCCCAAATGAGCAGTTCTTC. This gives the protein CASSSMRGLAPNEQFF.